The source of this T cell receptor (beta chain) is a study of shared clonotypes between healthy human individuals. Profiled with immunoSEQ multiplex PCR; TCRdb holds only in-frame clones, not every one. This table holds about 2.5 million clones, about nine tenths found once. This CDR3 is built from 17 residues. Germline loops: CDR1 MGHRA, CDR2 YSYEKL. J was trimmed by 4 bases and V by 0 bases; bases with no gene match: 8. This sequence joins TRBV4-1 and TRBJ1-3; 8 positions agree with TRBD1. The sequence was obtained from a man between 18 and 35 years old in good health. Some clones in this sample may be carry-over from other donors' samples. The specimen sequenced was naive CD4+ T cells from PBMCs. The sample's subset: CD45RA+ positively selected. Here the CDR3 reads CASSQDSRGQAGNTIYF. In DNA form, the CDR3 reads TGCGCCAGCAGCCAAGATAGCAGGGGACAGGCCGGAAACACCATATATTTT.